This TCR beta chain is from a study of T-cell reconstitution after alpha-beta-depleted transplantation in children. This clonotype was counted between two and nine times. During its preparation, the TCRbeta library received unique molecular identifiers. A single record per CDR3 protein comes from TCRdb applying MiXCR to the PCR reads. This sample has roughly 500,000 distinct CDR3 sequences; around an eighth occur once, and the top ten carry around 5.8%. Trimming took 0 bases from V and 5 from J, leaving 4 bases between them. The CDR3 sequence is 11 residues long. Germline loops: CDR1 SQVTM, CDR2 ANQGSEA.

The specimen was PBMCs from the stem cell graft donor, collected from the stem cell graft. The rearrangement joins TRBV29-1 to TRBJ2-5; D is unclear. The receptor was derived from a human donor who donated a stem cell graft to a child with combined immunodeficiency. This CDR3 reads CSVEDPETQYF. CDR3 sequence (DNA): TGCAGCGTTGAAGATCCGGAGACCCAGTACTTC.